The 32 T cell receptor beta chains presented below share a single source sample, sequenced in a study of B cell selection in AIRE deficiency. The sorted conventional CD4 T cells were gated as CD4+CD127+. Libraries were prepared by immunoSEQ multiplex PCR; TCRdb keeps only in-frame clonotypes and omits some of them. The table has about 23,000 clones, roughly 97% seen once. Sequences were obtained from conventional CD4+ T cells sorted from PBMCs. The source of these receptors is a human donor with AIRE deficiency.

The gene calls are TRBV5-1 and TRBJ2-3; D is unresolved. Trimming removed 0 bases from V and 2 bases from J, with 7 bases in between. The CDR3 has 14 amino acids. CDR1 SGHRS and CDR2 YFSETQ come from the germline V gene. In DNA, the CDR3 is TGCGCCAGCAGCTTGGTTCAGGACACAGATACGCAGTATTTT. Translation gives CASSLVQDTDTQYF.

The J gene is TRBJ2-7, the V gene TRBV29-1; 8 bases map to TRBD1. The germline CDR1 and CDR2 sequences are SQVTM and ANQGSEA. There are 13 residues in the CDR3. The ends lost 7 bases at V and 3 bases at J; junction bases unmatched: 8. The chain's CDR3 is CSATGTGVYEQYF. The CDR3 bases are TGCAGCGCCACCGGGACAGGCGTCTACGAGCAGTACTTC.

The rearrangement uses TRBV6-6 and TRBJ2-1, with D maybe TRBD2 (7 bases). The CDR3 loop spans 13 amino acids. Trimming removed 6 bases at V and 7 bases at J, with 13 bases between. CDR1 is MNHNY and CDR2 is SVGAGI in the germline V gene (reference sequence). CDR3 sequence reads: CASSAGGLNEQFF. The CDR3 DNA reads TGTGCCAGCAGCGCCGGGGGGCTAAATGAGCAGTTCTTC.

The chain links TRBV30 to TRBJ2-5; D is uncertain. The J call may be mistaken, given a closer DNA end match to TRBJ2-7. This CDR3 has 13 residues. In germline, CDR1 is GTSNPN, CDR2 SVGIG (reference sequence). The CDR3, as DNA: TGTGCCTGGGAGCGCCGGAGCTCCTACGAGCAGTACTTC. This sequence encodes CAWERRSSYEQYF.

The chain has TRBV7-2 and TRBJ2-3; 9 bases are shared with TRBD2. The CDR3 has 19 amino acids. The J segment lost 0 bases and the V segment lost 1 base, leaving 11 bases of the junction unmatched. Germline V gene lookup returns CDR1 SGHTA and CDR2 FQGNSA. DNA for the CDR3: TGTGCCAGCAGCTTAGTGTCGTCGGCTAGCGGGGCTAGCACAGATACGCAGTATTTT. Residues: CASSLVSSASGASTDTQYF. Variable domain in full (rest from reference TRBV7-2 and TRBJ2-3): GAGVSQSPSNKVTEKGKDVELRCDPISGHTALYWYRQSLGQGLEFLIYFQGNSAPDKSGLPSDRFSAERTGGSVSTLTIQRTQQEDSAVYLCASSLVSSASGASTDTQYFGPGTRLTVL.

The CDR3 region has the DNA TGTGCCAGCAGGTCGAGACACGGCGGCAATCAGCCCCAGCATTTT. It translates to CASRSRHGGNQPQHF. The chain carries TRBV6-5 and TRBJ1-5; D gene ambiguous. The V and J ends lost 6 bases and 2 bases respectively, with 14 bases between them. The CDR3 sequence is 15 residues long. In germline, CDR1 is MNHEY, CDR2 SVGAGI.

The gene calls are TRBV11-2 and TRBJ1-1, with D hard to call. The V end lost 6 bases, the J end lost 1 base, and 15 bases lay between the germline ends. There are 15 residues in the CDR3. The germline CDR1 and CDR2 sequences are SGHAT and FQNNGV. The CDR3 here is CASRPVGRANTEAFF. CDR3 in DNA: TGTGCCAGCAGACCGGTTGGGAGAGCGAACACTGAAGCTTTCTTT. Together with reference TRBV11-2 and TRBJ1-1, the CDR3 gives the full variable domain: EAGVAQSPRYKIIEKRQSVAFWCNPISGHATLYWYQQILGQGPKLLIQFQNNGVVDDSQLPKDRFSAERLKGVDSTLKIQPAKLEDSAVYLCASRPVGRANTEAFFGQGTRLTVV.

CDR3: CASRAGTGAGELFF. The CDR3 DNA is TGCGCCAGCAGGGCAGGGACAGGGGCCGGGGAGCTGTTTTTT. The chain employs TRBV5-1 and TRBJ2-2; 10 bases line up with TRBD1. The CDR3 runs to 14 residues. V shed 5 bases, J shed 6 bases, and the junction held 4 bases outside the gene matches. From germline, CDR1 is SGHRS and CDR2 YFSETQ. Using reference TRBV5-1 and TRBJ2-2 for the parts outside the CDR3, the full variable domain is KAGVTQTPRYLIKTRGQQVTLSCSPISGHRSVSWYQQTPGQGLQFLFEYFSETQRNKGNFPGRFSGRQFSNSRSEMNVSTLELGDSALYLCASRAGTGAGELFFGEGSRLTVL.

This clone occurred once. V is TRBV5-1 and J is TRBJ2-1; 9 nucleotides agree with TRBD2. Germline loops: CDR1 SGHRS, CDR2 YFSETQ. With 1 base clipped from V and 8 bases from J, the junction kept 16 bases outside the gene matches. The CDR3 sequence is 18 residues long. The CDR3: CASSLPGGLANSRDEQFF. DNA of the CDR3: TGCGCCAGCAGCTTGCCGGGTGGACTAGCGAATTCAAGGGATGAGCAGTTCTTC.

This clone was detected only once. The gene calls are TRBV7-8 and TRBJ2-5, with D perhaps matching TRBD2 (6 bases). CDR3 length equals 16 residues. Looked up from germline, CDR1 is SGHVS and CDR2 is FQNEAQ. V lost 1 base, J lost 4 bases, and 16 bases lay in between. In DNA, the CDR3 is TGTGCCAGCAGCTTAGGACTGGGGGGAGTATCAGAGACCCAGTACTTC. It specifies CASSLGLGGVSETQYF.

The chain recombines TRBV28 with TRBJ2-7, with 9 bases matching TRBD1. The trim removed 4 bases at V and 0 bases at J, leaving 7 bases unmatched. The germline V gene has CDR1 MDHEN and CDR2 SYDVKM. The CDR3 is 16 residues long. CDR3 residues: CASSYHTGQGSYEQYF. Written as DNA, the CDR3 is TGTGCCAGCAGTTACCACACGGGACAGGGCTCCTACGAGCAGTACTTC. Complete variable domain (other parts from reference TRBV28 and TRBJ2-7): DVKVTQSSRYLVKRTGEKVFLECVQDMDHENMFWYRQDPGLGLRLIYFSYDVKMKEKGDIPEGYSVSREKKERFSLILESASTNQTSMYLCASSYHTGQGSYEQYFGPGTRLTVT.

The chain is built from TRBV11-2 and TRBJ2-3; no definite D call. In germline, CDR1 is SGHAT, CDR2 FQNNGV. V was cut by 6 bases and J by 0 bases, with 16 bases left in between. CDR3 length equals 16 residues. The CDR3 protein is CASSPRTRTSTDTQYF. In DNA form, the CDR3 reads TGTGCCAGCAGTCCAAGGACGAGAACAAGCACAGATACGCAGTATTTT.

This clone was found once. The chain carries TRBV28 and TRBJ2-4; TRBD2 matches 7 bases. The CDR3 is 19 amino acids. With V trimmed by 7 bases and J by 1 base, 19 bases remained unmatched. Germline CDR1 is MDHEN and CDR2 is SYDVKM. CDR3 protein: CASNRASGTLVWAKNIQYF. The CDR3 DNA reads as TGTGCCAGCAATCGAGCTAGCGGTACCCTAGTGTGGGCCAAAAACATTCAGTACTTC.

This chain connects TRBV7-9 to TRBJ1-2; D not resolved. The CDR3 covers 12 residues. Trimming took off 5 bases at V and 5 bases at J, with 9 bases between the two ends. Germline V lookup: CDR1 SEHNR, CDR2 FQNEAQ (reference sequence). For the CDR3, the DNA is TGTGCCAGCAGCGATTTCAAGTATGGCTACACCTTC. Amino acids: CASSDFKYGYTF.

V and J are TRBV30 and TRBJ2-7, with D tentatively TRBD2 (5 bases). The germline gives CDR1 GTSNPN, CDR2 SVGIG (reference sequence). V lost 5 bases and J lost 2, with 7 bases in between. There are 11 residues in the CDR3. The CDR3, as DNA: TGTGCCTGGGCCGGGACCTACGAGCAGTACTTC. As protein: CAWAGTYEQYF.

This chain joins TRBV4-3 and TRBJ2-3; maybe TRBD2 (5 bases). V lost 0 bases and J lost 1, with 11 bases in between. CDR1 and CDR2 from the germline V gene are LGHNA and YSLEER. This CDR3 spans 16 amino acids. CDR3 sequence reads: CASSQDRGYGTDTQYF. DNA for the CDR3: TGCGCCAGCAGCCAAGATCGGGGATATGGCACAGATACGCAGTATTTT.

The chain links TRBV2 to TRBJ2-1; TRBD2 aligns across 7 bases. The J segment lost 3 bases and the V segment lost 6 bases, leaving 5 bases of the junction unmatched. This CDR3 contains 14 residues. CDR1 SNHLY and CDR2 FYNNEI come from the germline V gene. CDR3 bases: TGTGCCAGCAGGGCCTCGGGGGGCTACAATGAGCAGTTCTTC. This sequence encodes CASRASGGYNEQFF.

The chain is built from TRBV13 and TRBJ1-4; tentative D call: TRBD1 (6 bases). The CDR3 loop spans 14 amino acids. CDR1 and CDR2 (germline): PRHDT, FYEKMQ (reference sequence). Deletions cut 6 bases from V and 5 bases from J, with 13 bases between. CDR3 coding DNA: TGTGCCAGCAGACGGGACACATTAAATGAAAAACTGTTTTTT. Translating it yields CASRRDTLNEKLFF.

V gene TRBV6-5 combines with J gene TRBJ2-2; D is ambiguous. CDR1 is MNHEY and CDR2 is SVGAGI in the germline V gene. CDR3 length: 12 residues. The ends were cut back, 6 bases at V and 6 bases at J, with 8 bases in the middle. CDR3 DNA: TGTGCCAGCAGGTACACAGCCGGGGAGCTGTTTTTT. Its protein is CASRYTAGELFF.

This rearrangement joins TRBV11-3 to TRBJ2-1; D might be TRBD1 or TRBD2, each matching 5 bases. Trimming shortened V by 5 bases and J by 5 bases, and 22 bases separated the two germline ends. This CDR3 region has 17 residues. Germline V lookup: CDR1 SGHNT, CDR2 YENEEA. The CDR3 loop reads CASSTGPTPVNHNEQFF. The CDR3 DNA reads as TGTGCCAGCAGCACGGGACCTACCCCGGTAAACCACAATGAGCAGTTCTTC. Full variable domain (outside the CDR3, taken from reference TRBV11-3 and TRBJ2-1): EAGVVQSPRYKIIEKKQPVAFWCNPISGHNTLYWYLQNLGQGPELLIRYENEEAVDDSQLPKDRFSAERLKGVDSTLKIQPAELGDSAVYLCASSTGPTPVNHNEQFFGPGTRLTVL.

This clone was recorded only once. The gene calls are TRBV11-3 and TRBJ2-7; D is ambiguous. Trimming cost V 6 bases and J 3 bases, with 12 bases left between them. The length of the CDR3 is 13 residues. The germline V gene encodes CDR1 SGHNT and CDR2 YENEEA. The CDR3 nucleotides are TGTGCCAGCAGTTTCAGGAACCTCTACGAGCAGTACTTC. It translates to CASSFRNLYEQYF.

The CDR3 protein is CSVSRQGEAFF. The CDR3 DNA follows: TGCAGCGTTTCAAGACAGGGTGAAGCTTTCTTT. This sequence joins TRBV29-1 and TRBJ1-1, with 7 bases fitting TRBD1. CDR1 and CDR2 (germline): SQVTM, ANQGSEA. This CDR3 is 11 amino acids long. With 5 bases clipped from V and 7 bases from J, the junction kept 4 bases outside the gene matches.

This clone was counted a single time. The rearrangement links TRBV9 to TRBJ2-2, with TRBD1 matching over 8 bases. The CDR3 consists of 17 residues. Germline V gene lookup returns CDR1 SGDLS and CDR2 YYNGEE. The ends lost 2 bases at V and 5 bases at J; junction bases unmatched: 11. The CDR3 DNA reads as TGTGCCAGCAGCGTTGAGGTAGGGACAGGCCGGACCGGGGAGCTGTTTTTT. Translating it yields CASSVEVGTGRTGELFF.

As for this clone: An end of the junction differs from the germline gene, which may be a read error. This specimen includes other DNA sequences encoding the same CDR3. CDR3 region: CASSYRATIYNEQFF. CDR3 nucleotide sequence: TGCGCCAGCAGTTACCGGGCCACCATCTACAATGAGCAGTTCTTC. The chain recombines TRBV6-5 with TRBJ2-1; no firm D call. Germline CDR1 is MNHEY and CDR2 is SVGAGI. CDR3 length equals 15 residues.

The V gene is TRBV18, the J gene TRBJ2-5; D might be TRBD2 (5 bases). Germline loops: CDR1 KGHSH, CDR2 LQKENI. Trimming removed 2 bases at V and 5 bases at J, with 12 bases between. The CDR3 loop spans 14 amino acids. As DNA, the CDR3 is TGTGCCAGCTCACCAGTCGGCGGGCTTGAGACCCAGTACTTC. This encodes CASSPVGGLETQYF.

The V gene is TRBV7-2, the J gene TRBJ2-1; TRBD2 aligns across 8 bases. This CDR3 is 14 amino acids long. V lost 5 bases, J lost 8 bases, and 8 bases stayed unmatched. Germline values: CDR1 SGHTA, CDR2 FQGNSA. This chain's CDR3 is CASSRVSGSYEQFF. CDR3 DNA: TGTGCCAGCAGCCGGGTAAGCGGGAGTTATGAGCAGTTCTTC.

This rearrangement joins TRBV7-2 to TRBJ2-4; D remains ambiguous. This CDR3 has 15 amino acids. Germline lookup yields CDR1 SGHTA and CDR2 FQGNSA. Trimming took 0 bases from V and 1 from J, leaving 7 bases between them. The CDR3: CASSLAPMAKNIQYF. CDR3 coding DNA: TGTGCCAGCAGCTTAGCCCCGATGGCCAAAAACATTCAGTACTTC.

The chain links TRBV19 to TRBJ2-7; D is perhaps TRBD1 (6 bases). V was cut by 4 bases and J by 3 bases, with 7 bases left in between. The CDR3 spans 12 residues. Germline CDR1 reads LNHDA; CDR2 reads SQIVND (reference sequence). The CDR3 region has the DNA TGTGCCAGTAGTAGCAGGGGCTACGAGCAGTACTTC. This translates into CASSSRGYEQYF.

The genes are TRBV5-6 and TRBJ2-7, with D uncertain. This CDR3 spans 15 amino acids. The germline V and J ends were trimmed by 1 base and 3 bases, with 14 bases remaining between them. CDR1 is SGHDT and CDR2 is YYEEEE in the germline V gene. The CDR3, as DNA: TGTGCCAGCAGCTTGTGGTTGCGGAAGAACTACGAGCAGTACTTC. Protein product: CASSLWLRKNYEQYF.

This chain uses TRBV21-1 with TRBJ1-5. TRBV21-1 is a pseudogene segment. The CDR3 contains 18 residues. In nucleotides, the CDR3 is TGTGCCAGCAGGCATGTGGGACTGAGGGTGGTGGGGAATCAGCCCCAGCATTTT. Translating it yields CASRHVGLRVVGNQPQHF.

In its sample, this clone was seen a few times. V usage is TRBV28 and J usage is TRBJ2-4; perhaps TRBD2 as D (5 bases). V was trimmed by 4 bases and J by 3 bases, leaving 22 bases between them. This CDR3 spans 18 amino acids. Germline-derived CDR1 and CDR2 are MDHEN and SYDVKM. In DNA form, the CDR3 reads TGTGCCAGCAGTTCCGATGGCCTCGGAGCGGCCTACAAAAACATTCAGTACTTC. Its translation is CASSSDGLGAAYKNIQYF. The full variable domain, rest sourced from reference TRBV28 and TRBJ2-4, is DVKVTQSSRYLVKRTGEKVFLECVQDMDHENMFWYRQDPGLGLRLIYFSYDVKMKEKGDIPEGYSVSREKKERFSLILESASTNQTSMYLCASSSDGLGAAYKNIQYFGAGTRLSVL.

V gene TRBV7-2 combines with J gene TRBJ2-3; D gene unclear. The V gene's germline CDR1 is SGHTA and CDR2 FQGNSA. The CDR3 contains 17 residues. The V and J ends lost 1 base and 3 bases respectively, with 17 bases between them. The CDR3 DNA is TGTGCCAGCAGCTTAGGCTATAGAGGTAGGGCGACAGATACGCAGTATTTT. It translates to CASSLGYRGRATDTQYF.